This T cell receptor beta chain was recorded in a study of response to subunit inactivated influenza vaccine. Findings and limits, study-wide: Each seasonal influenza vaccination recruits few new T cells, the authors suggested.

A single record per CDR3 protein comes from TCRdb applying MiXCR to the RT-PCR reads. The data hold around 540,000 distinct CDR3 sequences, with 12% observed a single time. This CDR3 region has 16 residues. Germline V CDR1 and CDR2: SGDLS, YYNGEE. V was clipped by 3 bases and J by 5 bases, with 20 bases between them. This clonotype was observed a handful of times. Its target is not known. This chain links TRBV9 with TRBJ1-1; D may be TRBD1 (6 bases). The source is a man over 45 who received an inactivated influenza vaccine. This sample comprised PBMCs from blood, obtained on the day of vaccination. CDR3 in amino acids: CASSASSGGGHTEAFF. The DNA for the CDR3 is TGTGCCAGCAGCGCCTCATCCGGAGGGGGACATACTGAAGCTTTCTTT.